The T cell receptor beta chain under discussion was sequenced for a study of blood T cells in healthy people across ages. Points from the study as a whole: Per million T cells, TCR beta diversity dropped about linearly as age rose.

Next came a second PCR, run for roughly 7 to 12 cycles, which used a sample-barcoded 5' primer along with a J-beta primer mix. TCRdb processed the 5' RACE reads anew with MiXCR; each CDR3 protein has one entry. Of roughly 800,000 distinct CDR3 sequences listed, nearly 60% are singletons. This CDR3 region has 15 residues. Germline CDR1 is SGHTA and CDR2 is FQGNSA. Trimming pared 5 bases from V and 2 bases from J, leaving 16 bases between. This clonotype showed up just a few times. Its antigen is unidentified. This sequence originates from a man younger than 40 in good health. Sequencing was done on a sample of blood. The chain carries TRBV7-2 and TRBJ2-7, with D uncertain. Written as DNA, the CDR3 is TGTGCCAGCAGCCGGCCGGTAGGGCCTACCTACGAGCAGTACTTC. Amino acid sequence: CASSRPVGPTYEQYF.